This T cell receptor beta chain was recorded in a study of blood T cell repertoires in COVID-19. Sequencing was performed with immunoSEQ multiplex PCR; in TCRdb, only in-frame clones are kept and a portion is missing. The repertoire consists of just over 250,000 clones, with around 89% occurring once and the leading ten covering roughly 3.9%. This CDR3 region has 19 residues. J gave up 1 base and V 6 bases, and 15 bases lay outside the gene matches. Germline V gene data show CDR1 as SNHLY and CDR2 as FYNNEI. The sample was peripheral blood. The chain is built from TRBV2 and TRBJ2-2, with 9 positions matching TRBD2. The sequence was collected from a man aged 60-69 years who had recovered from COVID-19. CDR3 sequence: CASSSRGSGGHWNTGELFF. The DNA of the CDR3 is TGTGCCAGCAGCTCCCGGGGTAGCGGGGGCCACTGGAACACCGGGGAGCTGTTTTTT.